Below, 21 T cell receptor beta chains from the same sample are listed, as sequenced in a study of blood T cell repertoires in COVID-19. The repertoire was sequenced with immunoSEQ multiplex PCR; TCRdb's copy has only in-frame clones and lacks some. This sample carries 250,000 or so clones, around nine tenths of them seen once, and the ten largest clones take just under 9%. The specimen was peripheral blood. These receptors originate from a man aged 40-49 years with active or convalescent COVID-19.

The rearrangement links TRBV28 to TRBJ2-1; TRBD1 agrees at 8 bases. The CDR3 loop spans 13 amino acids. The V segment lost 8 bases and the J segment 8 bases; nucleotides outside the gene matches: 8. CDR1 and CDR2 from the germline V gene are MDHEN and SYDVKM. This CDR3 is CASHETGVHEQFF. The CDR3 region has the DNA TGTGCCAGCCATGAGACAGGGGTCCATGAGCAGTTCTTC.

CDR3 in amino acids: CATREERLNEQFF. The DNA of the CDR3 is TGTGCCACCCGGGAAGAGCGTCTCAATGAGCAGTTCTTC. The V and J genes are TRBV25-1 and TRBJ2-1; D is possibly TRBD2 (5 bases). CDR1 MGHDK and CDR2 SYGVNS come from the germline V gene. Trimming took 10 bases from V and 6 from J, leaving 16 bases between them. The CDR3 is made up of 13 amino acids.

J is TRBJ2-2 and V is TRBV2, with unresolved D. The germline gives CDR1 SNHLY, CDR2 FYNNEI. CDR3 length: 15 residues. Trimming cost V 6 bases and J 0 bases, with 11 bases left between them. As DNA, the CDR3 is TGTGCCAGCAGGATCCACAGTACGAACACCGGGGAGCTGTTTTTT. As protein: CASRIHSTNTGELFF.

The chain has TRBV6-5 and TRBJ2-2; TRBD2 aligns across 13 bases. Germline CDR1 MNHEY, CDR2 SVGAGI. Trimming removed 6 bases from V and 7 bases from J; junction bases left unmatched: 5. There are 15 residues in the CDR3. The DNA for the CDR3 is TGTGCCAGCAGAAATGGACTAGCGGGGGTCGGGGAGCTGTTTTTT. Translating it yields CASRNGLAGVGELFF.

As DNA, the CDR3 is TGTGCCGTGGACAGGGGCTTTGGGACTGAAGCTTTCTTT. Protein sequence: CAVDRGFGTEAFF. This sequence joins TRBV6-5 and TRBJ1-1, with 9 positions matching TRBD1. Per the germline V gene, CDR1 is MNHEY and CDR2 is SVGAGI. The CDR3 consists of 13 residues. Losses at the gene ends were 11 bases for V and 5 bases for J; bases not matched to a gene: 9.

As to this clone: The sample carries other DNA sequences with the same CDR3. J is TRBJ1-2 and V is TRBV5-1, with TRBD1 identical over 8 bases. The V segment lost 0 bases and the J segment 7 bases; nucleotides outside the gene matches: 2. Germline lookup yields CDR1 SGHRS and CDR2 YFSETQ. The CDR3 is 13 residues long. The DNA of the CDR3 is TGCGCCAGCAGCTTGGGACAGGGGTCTGGCTACACCTTC. Translated: CASSLGQGSGYTF. The full variable domain, completed using reference TRBV5-1 and TRBJ1-2, is KAGVTQTPRYLIKTRGQQVTLSCSPISGHRSVSWYQQTPGQGLQFLFEYFSETQRNKGNFPGRFSGRQFSNSRSEMNVSTLELGDSALYLCASSLGQGSGYTFGSGTRLTVV.

V usage is TRBV10-1 and J usage is TRBJ2-7, with 10 nucleotides matching TRBD1. J was trimmed by 5 bases and V by 6 bases; bases with no gene match: 10. In germline, CDR1 is WNHNN, CDR2 SYGVQD (reference sequence). The CDR3 is 15 residues long. The CDR3 reads CASSPGTGASHEQYF. The CDR3, as DNA: TGCGCCAGCAGCCCCGGGACAGGGGCTTCCCACGAGCAGTACTTC.

V is TRBV12-3 or TRBV12-4 and J is TRBJ2-1; 7 bases agree with TRBD2. V was pared by 5 bases and J by 14 bases, with 6 bases of the junction left unmatched. The CDR3 spans 11 residues. CDR3 coding DNA: TGTGCCAGCAGTGCCCGGGAGGAGGAGTTCTTC. Its protein product is CASSAREEEFF.

The chain uses TRBV30 and TRBJ2-2, with 8 bases matching TRBD2. The CDR3 loop spans 16 amino acids. From germline, CDR1 is GTSNPN and CDR2 SVGIG (reference sequence). J was trimmed by 4 bases and V by 0 bases; bases with no gene match: 7. CDR3 protein: CAWSVLAGLGTGELFF. The CDR3 DNA is TGTGCCTGGAGTGTCTTAGCGGGGTTGGGCACCGGGGAGCTGTTTTTT. The full variable domain, with the rest looked up from reference TRBV30 and TRBJ2-2, is SQTIHQWPATLVQPVGSPLSLECTVEGTSNPNLYWYRQAAGRGLQLLFYSVGIGQISSEVPQNLSASRPQDRQFILSSKKLLLSDSGFYLCAWSVLAGLGTGELFFGEGSRLTVL.

The chain employs TRBV2 and TRBJ2-7; D is perhaps TRBD2 (5 bases). There are 12 residues in the CDR3. V was trimmed by 10 bases and J by 1 base, leaving 11 bases between them. Per germline, CDR1 SNHLY and CDR2 FYNNEI. CDR3: CAIQPGSYEQYF. Here the CDR3 DNA reads TGTGCCATACAGCCGGGGTCCTACGAGCAGTACTTC.

V is TRBV2 and J is TRBJ1-1; D may be TRBD1 (5 bases). Germline-derived CDR1 and CDR2 are SNHLY and FYNNEI. This CDR3 is built from 15 residues. V gave up 6 bases and J gave up 0 bases, with 14 bases separating them. The DNA of the CDR3 is TGTGCCAGCAGCCCCCTGGGGGGGATGAACACTGAAGCTTTCTTT. Amino acids: CASSPLGGMNTEAFF. Filled out from reference TRBV2 and TRBJ1-1, the complete variable domain reads EPEVTQTPSHQVTQMGQEVILRCVPISNHLYFYWYRQILGQKVEFLVSFYNNEISEKSEIFDDQFSVERPDGSNFTLKIRSTKLEDSAMYFCASSPLGGMNTEAFFGQGTRLTVV.

The CDR3 protein is CASRSAGTKETQYF. CDR3 bases: TGTGCCAGCAGATCTGCGGGCACCAAAGAGACCCAGTACTTC. This rearrangement joins TRBV11-2 to TRBJ2-5; the D gene is possibly TRBD2 (5 bases). The CDR3 has 14 residues. The V and J ends lost 6 bases and 3 bases respectively, with 14 bases between them. CDR1 and CDR2 (germline): SGHAT, FQNNGV.

This clone came up once. The rearrangement uses TRBV15 and TRBJ2-2; D might be TRBD2 (5 bases). V was pared by 2 bases and J by 8 bases, with 12 bases between. The germline V gene has CDR1 LNHNV and CDR2 YYDKDF (reference sequence). This CDR3 has 14 residues. CDR3 sequence: CATSRSGISGELFF. CDR3 DNA: TGTGCCACCAGCAGATCGGGGATCTCTGGGGAGCTGTTTTTT.

V gene TRBV30 combines with J gene TRBJ2-2, with 10 positions matching TRBD2. This CDR3 comprises 15 residues. The germline V gene encodes CDR1 GTSNPN and CDR2 SVGIG (reference sequence). The J segment lost 3 bases and the V segment lost 2 bases, leaving 3 bases of the junction unmatched. The CDR3 nucleotides read TGTGCCTGGAGTCTAGCGGGGGCCCACACCGGGGAGCTGTTTTTT. Protein product: CAWSLAGAHTGELFF.

The genes are TRBV6-5 and TRBJ2-7, with 8 bases identical to TRBD1. The CDR3 loop spans 13 amino acids. The J segment lost 6 bases and the V segment lost 4 bases, leaving 5 bases of the junction unmatched. CDR1 MNHEY and CDR2 SVGAGI come from the germline V gene. The CDR3 DNA reads TGTGCCAGCAGTTCCGGGACAGGCACCGAGCAGTACTTC. Translating gives CASSSGTGTEQYF.

The chain recombines TRBV15 with TRBJ1-4; D is perhaps TRBD1 (5 bases). The V end lost 5 bases, the J end lost 8 bases, and 21 bases lay between the germline ends. The CDR3 sequence is 16 residues long. The germline CDR1 and CDR2 sequences are LNHNV and YYDKDF (reference sequence). For the CDR3, the DNA is TGTGCCACCAGCCCCCAATTGGCAGGGTTGGACGAAAAACTGTTTTTT. Its translation is CATSPQLAGLDEKLFF.

V is TRBV18 and J is TRBJ2-1, with TRBD1 identical over 8 bases. CDR1 and CDR2 from the germline V gene are KGHSH and LQKENI. The CDR3 extends over 18 amino acids. V lost 4 bases to trimming and J lost 5 bases; unmatched junction nucleotides: 16. The CDR3 region has the DNA TGTGCCAGCTCACGTCTGCCTCAGGGGGCAGGATCCCACAATGAGCAGTTCTTC. Protein product: CASSRLPQGAGSHNEQFF.

V usage is TRBV9 and J usage is TRBJ2-7; possible D gene TRBD2, 6 bases. Per germline, CDR1 SGDLS and CDR2 YYNGEE. V lost 0 bases to trimming and J lost 5 bases, with 15 bases between them. The CDR3 runs to 15 residues. CDR3 residues: CASSVDGGFLNEQYF. The CDR3 region has the DNA TGTGCCAGCAGCGTAGATGGGGGGTTCTTGAACGAGCAGTACTTC.

The J gene is TRBJ1-2, the V gene TRBV5-8, with 12 nucleotides matching TRBD1. CDR3 length: 13 amino acids. V gave up 5 bases and J gave up 7 bases; unmatched junction bases: 3. Germline V gene sequence: CDR1 SGHTS, CDR2 YDEGEE. The CDR3 nucleotides read TGTGCCAGCAGGGGACAGGGGGCTTCTGGCTACACCTTC. Protein product: CASRGQGASGYTF.

V is TRBV28 and J is TRBJ2-2; 10 positions agree with TRBD2. After removal of 6 bases from V and 0 bases from J, the junction contained 4 bases not matched to a gene. CDR3 length equals 16 residues. The germline CDR1 and CDR2 sequences are MDHEN and SYDVKM. CDR3 in amino acids: CASSTLAGANTGELFF. The CDR3 DNA is TGTGCCAGCAGCACCCTAGCGGGGGCGAACACCGGGGAGCTGTTTTTT.

V is TRBV6-1 and J is TRBJ1-5; D possibly corresponds to TRBD1 (5 bases). The germline V gene has CDR1 MNHNS and CDR2 SASEGT. CDR3 length: 16 amino acids. The V gene lost 4 bases and the J gene lost 0 bases, with 13 bases spanning the gap. This chain's CDR3 is CASSGDSPYSNQPQHF. The CDR3 nucleotides read TGTGCCAGCAGTGGAGACAGCCCCTATAGCAATCAGCCCCAGCATTTT.